This T cell receptor beta chain derives from a study of T cells after yellow fever vaccination. Germline CDR1 and CDR2: SGHVS and FQNEAQ. This CDR3 is built from 16 residues. The germline V and J ends were trimmed by 5 bases and 0 bases, with 14 bases remaining between them. TCRdb fed the 5' RACE reads into MiXCR, producing one record per CDR3 protein. The sample lists 300,000 to 400,000 distinct CDR3 sequences; 8% to 10% were seen once. This clonotype has just a few counts. This chain uses TRBV7-8 with TRBJ1-3; no firm D call. The sample in question was PBMCs, obtained on the day of the first yellow fever vaccination. The sequence was collected from a man between 18 and 29 years old who received the YFV17D yellow fever vaccine. In DNA form, the CDR3 reads TGTGCCAGCAGCCGGCTCAGATTTTCCTCTGGAAACACCATATATTTT. Translated: CASSRLRFSSGNTIYF.